This T cell receptor beta chain was sequenced for a study of shared T cell receptors in the human thymus. The CDR3 contains 16 residues. Germline-derived CDR1 and CDR2 are MNHEY and SVGAGI. The junction had 7 bases not matched to a gene; V was cut back by 0 bases and J by 10 bases. TCRdb keeps only in-frame clones here, not all; method: immunoSEQ multiplex PCR. The sample includes about 660,000 clones, 70% to 90% of them seen just once. This clone appeared a single time. This sample also belongs to another study, concerning human thymus T cells. This second study notes: Thymus specimens were resections from corrective heart surgery. Apparent bias marked the V and J gene usage of thymic and blood repertoires. Related work found strong thymic repertoire overlap between unrelated individuals.

The source of this sequence is a boy younger than two with a congenital heart defect. J is TRBJ2-1 and V is TRBV6-5; 12 positions agree with TRBD2. Sequencing was done on a sample of thymocytes. This chain's CDR3 is CASSYSKLAGGDEQFF. DNA for the CDR3: TGTGCCAGCAGTTACTCGAAACTAGCGGGAGGCGACGAGCAGTTCTTC.